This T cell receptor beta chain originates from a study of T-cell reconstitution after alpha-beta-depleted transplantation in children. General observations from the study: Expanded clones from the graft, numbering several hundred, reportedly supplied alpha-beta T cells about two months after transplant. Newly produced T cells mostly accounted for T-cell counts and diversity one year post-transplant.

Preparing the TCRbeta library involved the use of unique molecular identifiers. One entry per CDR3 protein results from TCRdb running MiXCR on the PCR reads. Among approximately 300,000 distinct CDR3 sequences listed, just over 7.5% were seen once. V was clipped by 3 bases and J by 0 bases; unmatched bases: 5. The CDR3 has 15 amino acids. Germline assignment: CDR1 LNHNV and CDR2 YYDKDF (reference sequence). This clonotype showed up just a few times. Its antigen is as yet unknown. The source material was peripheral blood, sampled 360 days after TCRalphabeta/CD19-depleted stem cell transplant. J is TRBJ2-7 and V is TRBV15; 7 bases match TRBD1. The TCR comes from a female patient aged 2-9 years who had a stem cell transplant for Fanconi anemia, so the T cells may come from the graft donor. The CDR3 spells CATSSHTGDSYEQYF. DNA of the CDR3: TGTGCCACCAGCAGTCATACAGGGGACTCCTACGAGCAGTACTTC.